What follows are 32 T cell receptor beta chains derived from one specimen sequenced in a study of OX40 agonist ivuxolimab in advanced cancers. TCRdb keeps only in-frame clones here, not all; method: immunoSEQ multiplex PCR. The data show approximately 46,000 clones, roughly three quarters seen once. The sequences come from CD4+ or CD8+ T cells sorted from blood, collected in a trial of the OX40 agonist ivuxolimab. The receptors stem from an adult with an advanced solid tumor such as melanoma, head and neck, liver or kidney cancer.

J is TRBJ2-7 and V is TRBV11-2, with 8 positions matching TRBD1. The V gene end was trimmed by 4 bases and the J gene end by 2 bases; junction bases not matched to a gene: 10. The CDR3 is 16 amino acids. CDR1 is SGHAT, CDR2 FQNNGV, per germline. The DNA of the CDR3 is TGTGCCAGCAGCTGGCTGGGGACAGGTGGGACCTACGAGCAGTACTTC. It specifies CASSWLGTGGTYEQYF.

The CDR3 DNA reads TGTGCCAGCTCACCGTCTGGGCGGAGCGGGGTCACCGGGGAGCTGTTTTTT. It encodes CASSPSGRSGVTGELFF. The chain combines TRBV18 with TRBJ2-2, with 7 bases aligning to TRBD2. This CDR3 is built from 17 residues. Germline V gene lookup returns CDR1 KGHSH and CDR2 LQKENI. J was trimmed by 4 bases and V by 3 bases; bases with no gene match: 11.

The rearrangement links TRBV6-1 to TRBJ1-2; D unresolved. The CDR3 runs to 12 residues. The germline V and J ends were trimmed by 5 bases and 8 bases, with 12 bases remaining between them. CDR1 and CDR2 from the germline V gene are MNHNS and SASEGT. The CDR3 sequence: CASSFFLGGYTF. CDR3 nucleotide sequence: TGTGCCAGCAGTTTCTTCCTAGGAGGCTACACCTTC.

The rearrangement uses TRBV28 and TRBJ1-5; tentative D call: TRBD1 (6 bases). V was cut by 6 bases and J by 3 bases, with 12 bases left in between. Germline loops: CDR1 MDHEN, CDR2 SYDVKM. This CDR3 has 14 amino acids. The CDR3 DNA follows: TGTGCCAGCAGACCAGGACAGTACAATCAGCCCCAGCATTTT. Translating gives CASRPGQYNQPQHF.

As concerns this clone: The junction shows a germline mismatch at one end, possibly a read error. The rearrangement links TRBV7-7 to TRBJ2-1, with 9 bases aligning to TRBD2. The CDR3 spans 16 residues. Per the germline V gene, CDR1 is SSHAT and CDR2 is FNYEAQ (reference sequence). CDR3 sequence reads: CASSLAGLAGSGEQFF. DNA of the CDR3: TGTGCTAGCAGCTTAGCGGGGCTAGCGGGATCGGGCGAGCAGTTCTTC.

This chain links TRBV5-6 with TRBJ2-5; D may be TRBD1 or TRBD2 (7 bases each). The CDR3 has 15 residues. With 2 bases removed from V and 4 bases from J, the gap between germline ends came to 15 bases. Germline assignment: CDR1 SGHDT and CDR2 YYEEEE. In nucleotides, the CDR3 is TGTGCCAGCAGCTTCAGCGGGACAGAAAGAGAGACCCAGTACTTC. Protein: CASSFSGTERETQYF.

A few counts support this clone. This chain connects TRBV28 to TRBJ2-2; D might be TRBD2 (6 bases). This CDR3 is 17 amino acids long. Germline CDR1 is MDHEN and CDR2 is SYDVKM. Trimming took off 3 bases at V and 2 bases at J, with 16 bases between the two ends. CDR3 DNA sequence: TGTGCCAGCAGTTTCCCTTCGCGGGGCATAAACACCGGGGAGCTGTTTTTT. This sequence encodes CASSFPSRGINTGELFF. Together with reference TRBV28 and TRBJ2-2, the CDR3 gives the full variable domain: DVKVTQSSRYLVKRTGEKVFLECVQDMDHENMFWYRQDPGLGLRLIYFSYDVKMKEKGDIPEGYSVSREKKERFSLILESASTNQTSMYLCASSFPSRGINTGELFFGEGSRLTVL.

Concerning this clone: Germline and junction disagree at one end, which may indicate a read error. V gene TRBV18 combines with J gene TRBJ2-7, with 9 bases that match TRBD2. Germline CDR1 reads KGHSH; CDR2 reads LQKENI. This CDR3 has 16 amino acids. In DNA, the CDR3 is TGTGCCAGCTCAACACCAACCGACAGCGGGAGGTTCGAGCAGTACTTC. Amino acids: CASSTPTDSGRFEQYF.

The genes are TRBV5-1 and TRBJ1-5; TRBD1 might be the D (6 bases). V lost 1 base and J lost 1, with 6 bases in between. The CDR3 has 14 amino acids. Per the germline V gene, CDR1 is SGHRS and CDR2 is YFSETQ. The DNA for the CDR3 is TGCGCCAGCAGCTTGACAGGGAGCAATCAGCCCCAGCATTTT. Protein product: CASSLTGSNQPQHF.

The chain links TRBV9 to TRBJ1-2; 9 positions agree with TRBD1. CDR1 is SGDLS, CDR2 YYNGEE, per germline. V was clipped by 0 bases and J by 5 bases; unmatched bases: 8. The CDR3 length is 16 residues. CDR3 DNA sequence: TGTGCCAGCAGCGTAGCGGGACAGGGAGGCCCATATGGCTACACCTTC. Amino acid sequence: CASSVAGQGGPYGYTF.

The rearrangement uses TRBV18 and TRBJ2-5, with unresolved D. CDR1 and CDR2 from the germline V gene are KGHSH and LQKENI. V lost 1 base and J lost 0, with 9 bases in between. CDR3 length equals 15 residues. The CDR3, as DNA: TGTGCCAGCTCACCACAATCTGGGTACCAAGAGACCCAGTACTTC. Translated, it gives CASSPQSGYQETQYF.

The rearrangement uses TRBV11-2 and TRBJ1-3; D may be TRBD1 (6 bases). The CDR3 covers 17 residues. The V gene's germline CDR1 is SGHAT and CDR2 FQNNGV. V lost 5 bases to trimming and J lost 4 bases, with 21 bases between them. The CDR3 loop is CASSIRGGQIIGNTIYF. For the CDR3, the DNA is TGTGCCAGCAGCATTCGAGGGGGGCAGATAATAGGAAACACCATATATTTT.

This clone was counted a few times. J is TRBJ2-5 and V is TRBV4-1; 8 bases match TRBD2. Germline loops: CDR1 MGHRA, CDR2 YSYEKL. This CDR3 region has 13 residues. V trimming: 4 bases; J trimming: 5 bases; junction bases outside the gene matches: 3. The CDR3 protein is CASSLGLVETQYF. For the CDR3, the DNA is TGCGCCAGCAGCCTGGGACTAGTGGAGACCCAGTACTTC.

This clone has a single count. For the CDR3, the DNA is TGTGCCAGCAGCCCTGGGGGGGCCCCGCGCACAGATACGCAGTATTTT. Translation: CASSPGGAPRTDTQYF. V usage is TRBV7-9 and J usage is TRBJ2-3, with D possibly TRBD2 on 7 matching bases. V was cut by 5 bases and J by 1 base, with 16 bases left in between. Per the germline V gene, CDR1 is SEHNR and CDR2 is FQNEAQ (reference sequence). The CDR3 extends over 16 amino acids.

The J gene is TRBJ2-7, the V gene TRBV30, with D perhaps TRBD1 (5 bases). V gave up 2 bases and J gave up 5 bases, with 10 bases separating them. Germline V gene lookup returns CDR1 GTSNPN and CDR2 SVGIG (reference sequence). CDR3 length equals 12 residues. CDR3: CAWSSTAHEQYF. The CDR3 DNA reads TGTGCCTGGAGTTCGACAGCGCACGAGCAGTACTTC. Together with reference TRBV30 and TRBJ2-7, the CDR3 gives the full variable domain: SQTIHQWPATLVQPVGSPLSLECTVEGTSNPNLYWYRQAAGRGLQLLFYSVGIGQISSEVPQNLSASRPQDRQFILSSKKLLLSDSGFYLCAWSSTAHEQYFGPGTRLTVT.

The V gene is TRBV4-2, the J gene TRBJ2-7; TRBD1 matches at 7 bases. The V gene end was trimmed by 1 base and the J gene end by 0 bases; junction bases not matched to a gene: 3. This CDR3 spans 15 amino acids. Germline V gene sequence: CDR1 LGHNA, CDR2 YNFKEQ. DNA for the CDR3: TGTGCCAGCAGCCAAGGACAGGGCCCCTCCTACGAGCAGTACTTC. It translates to CASSQGQGPSYEQYF.

This chain uses TRBV18 with TRBJ1-4; D is uncertain. Per the germline V gene, CDR1 is KGHSH and CDR2 is LQKENI. The CDR3 totals 15 residues. Trimming cost V 6 bases and J 4 bases, with 15 bases left between them. The CDR3 DNA follows: TGTGCCAGCTCTACGGCCGCGGGAAGTAATGAAAAACTGTTTTTT. It specifies CASSTAAGSNEKLFF.

The V call is TRBV6-1, the J call TRBJ2-1; possibly TRBD1 or TRBD2 for D (6 bases each). V lost 1 base, J lost 8 bases, and 12 bases lay in between. This CDR3 has 14 amino acids. Germline V gene lookup returns CDR1 MNHNS and CDR2 SASEGT. The CDR3 loop reads CASSEVGGRDEQFF. CDR3 sequence (DNA): TGTGCCAGCAGTGAAGTTGGGGGGCGGGATGAGCAGTTCTTC.

This clone has a handful of counts. The V and J genes are TRBV28 and TRBJ1-1, with 11 positions matching TRBD1. V gave up 5 bases and J gave up 11 bases; unmatched junction bases: 10. The germline V gene encodes CDR1 MDHEN and CDR2 SYDVKM. CDR3 size: 14 residues. Here the CDR3 DNA reads TGTGCCAGCAGTGGACGGGACAGGGGGTTTTTCGCTTTCTTT. It encodes CASSGRDRGFFAFF.

V usage is TRBV7-2 and J usage is TRBJ1-1, with D uncertain. Germline CDR1 SGHTA, CDR2 FQGNSA. This CDR3 is 12 amino acids long. The V end was cut by 4 bases, the J end by 7 bases, with 10 bases between. The CDR3 DNA follows: TGTGCCAGCAGCTATAACCTCGGTGAAGCTTTCTTT. Amino acid sequence: CASSYNLGEAFF.

This chain links TRBV6-1 with TRBJ1-2, with 8 bases identical to TRBD1. Trimming removed 3 bases from V and 8 bases from J; junction bases left unmatched: 5. The CDR3 extends over 13 amino acids. CDR1 MNHNS and CDR2 SASEGT come from the germline V gene. CDR3 loop: CASSEQTGVGYTF. For the CDR3, the DNA is TGTGCCAGCAGTGAGCAGACAGGGGTCGGCTACACCTTC.

The chain links TRBV7-9 to TRBJ2-7; D gene unclear. There are 12 residues in the CDR3. V was cut by 4 bases and J by 6 bases, with 10 bases left in between. Germline V CDR1 and CDR2: SEHNR, FQNEAQ (reference sequence). The CDR3 DNA follows: TGTGCCAGCAGCTCCACCTTCTCCGAGCAGTACTTC. Translating gives CASSSTFSEQYF.

This chain connects TRBV6-5 to TRBJ1-2; 9 bases map to TRBD1. Germline V gene data show CDR1 as MNHEY and CDR2 as SVGAGI. V shed 5 bases and J 4 bases; nucleotides not matched to a gene: 5. This CDR3 has 14 amino acids. CDR3 sequence reads: CASSVGTGFYGYTF. In nucleotides, the CDR3 is TGTGCCAGCAGTGTCGGGACAGGGTTCTATGGCTACACCTTC.

The sample holds a few counts of this clone. CDR3 region: CASSQRPDGGETQYF. The CDR3 DNA follows: TGTGCCAGCAGCCAAAGACCGGATGGCGGCGAGACCCAGTACTTC. The rearrangement uses TRBV11-3 and TRBJ2-5, with D hard to call. Trimming pared 5 bases from V and 5 bases from J, leaving 18 bases between. Germline lookup yields CDR1 SGHNT and CDR2 YENEEA. This CDR3 has 15 amino acids.

CDR3 amino acids: CASRVGLAVSYNEQFF. DNA of the CDR3: TGTGCCAGTAGGGTAGGACTAGCGGTTTCCTACAATGAGCAGTTCTTC. The V and J genes are TRBV19 and TRBJ2-1; TRBD2 matches 10 bases. This CDR3 is 16 amino acids long. After removal of 6 bases from V and 1 base from J, the junction contained 6 bases not matched to a gene. Germline V lookup: CDR1 LNHDA, CDR2 SQIVND (reference sequence).

The chain couples TRBV10-1 to TRBJ2-2, with 11 bases lining up with TRBD2. V lost 8 bases and J lost 6; bases outside the gene matches: 14. CDR1 and CDR2 from the germline V gene are WNHNN and SYGVQD (reference sequence). This CDR3 has 17 residues. The CDR3 region has the DNA TGCGCCAGCCCTGTTCGGGTTACTAGCGGGAGCTCCGGGGAGCTGTTTTTT. It encodes CASPVRVTSGSSGELFF.

This clone was counted many times. The V call is TRBV4-1, the J call TRBJ1-3, with no clear D. The CDR3 extends over 16 amino acids. Trimming removed 1 base from V and 4 bases from J, with 14 bases in between. Germline assignment: CDR1 MGHRA and CDR2 YSYEKL. CDR3 sequence (DNA): TGCGCCAGCAGCCAAGCCTCGGTGACGATAGGAAACACCATATATTTT. This translates into CASSQASVTIGNTIYF.

V gene TRBV27 combines with J gene TRBJ1-2; D not certain. V lost 2 bases, J lost 8 bases, and 12 bases lay in between. The V gene's germline CDR1 is MNHEY and CDR2 SMNVEV (reference sequence). CDR3 length: 13 amino acids. The CDR3 nucleotides are TGTGCCAGCAGTTTAAATTGGGCGGGGGGCTACACCTTC. As protein: CASSLNWAGGYTF.

CDR3 in amino acids: CASTPQGFNEAFF. DNA for the CDR3: TGTGCCAGCACCCCCCAGGGGTTTAATGAAGCTTTCTTT. This chain connects TRBV2 to TRBJ1-1; D might be TRBD1 (6 bases). Per the germline V gene, CDR1 is SNHLY and CDR2 is FYNNEI. The CDR3 spans 13 residues. V was pared by 7 bases and J by 7 bases, with 16 bases between.

This chain uses TRBV6-1 with TRBJ1-2; D gene uncertain. The V gene lost 6 bases and the J gene lost 5 bases, with 16 bases spanning the gap. CDR3 size: 14 residues. Germline V gene lookup returns CDR1 MNHNS and CDR2 SASEGT. CDR3 DNA: TGTGCCAGCAGGGCTGGGGTCATCGGGTATGGCTACACCTTC. As protein: CASRAGVIGYGYTF.

The V call is TRBV7-9, the J call TRBJ1-2, with a weak D call TRBD1 (6 bases). V was cut by 5 bases and J by 8 bases, with 24 bases left in between. The CDR3 consists of 16 residues. CDR1 SEHNR and CDR2 FQNEAQ come from the germline V gene (reference sequence). The DNA for the CDR3 is TGTGCCAGCAGCCCCCGTGCTGGGGGGCTATATGAGGGCTACACCTTC. Protein: CASSPRAGGLYEGYTF.

The rearrangement links TRBV6-4 to TRBJ1-1, with TRBD1 matching over 10 bases. The germline V gene encodes CDR1 MRHNA and CDR2 SNTAGT. V lost 5 bases and J lost 1; bases outside the gene matches: 4. CDR3 size: 15 residues. The DNA for the CDR3 is TGTGCCAGCAGTACCCGGGACAGGGGGAACACTGAAGCTTTCTTT. This codes for CASSTRDRGNTEAFF.